A single sample gave rise to the 18 T cell receptor beta chains below, sequenced in a study of blood T cells in healthy people across ages. With a J-beta primer mix and a sample-barcoded 5' primer, a second PCR ran roughly 6 to 11 cycles. Each CDR3 protein is one row after TCRdb ran MiXCR on the 5' RACE reads. The top ten hold 30% of the sample, which has about 670,000 distinct CDR3 sequences, 40% to 45% seen once. The sequenced sample consisted of blood. These receptors were collected from an elderly man in good health.

The gene calls are TRBV18 and TRBJ2-1, with 9 positions matching TRBD2. Germline trimming cut 5 bases from V and 2 bases from J; bases unmatched to any gene: 4. Germline CDR1 is KGHSH and CDR2 is LQKENI. The CDR3 is 15 residues long. As DNA, the CDR3 is TGTGCCAGCTCAAGACCTAGCGGGACCTACAATGAGCAGTTCTTC. Its translation is CASSRPSGTYNEQFF.

Remarks on this clonotype: Just one base apart from a much larger clone, this may be a read error. This chain uses TRBV29-1 with TRBJ2-1; 8 bases are a match to TRBD1. The germline V gene has CDR1 SQVTM and CDR2 ANQGSEA. Losses at the gene ends were 7 bases for V and 8 bases for J; bases not matched to a gene: 4. The CDR3 extends over 11 amino acids. The DNA for the CDR3 is TGCAGCGGGGACAGGCGGGATGAGCAGTTCTTC. Translating it yields CSGDRRDEQFF.

J is TRBJ2-1 and V is TRBV5-1; 8 nucleotides match TRBD2. The CDR3 is 14 amino acids. V lost 4 bases to trimming and J lost 5 bases; unmatched junction nucleotides: 5. CDR1 SGHRS and CDR2 YFSETQ come from the germline V gene. In DNA, the CDR3 is TGCGCCAGCAGCCCGACTAGCGATGACAATGAGCAGTTCTTC. As protein: CASSPTSDDNEQFF.

This clonotype was recorded at least ten times. The J gene is TRBJ2-5, the V gene TRBV2, with TRBD1 identical over 9 bases. Germline V CDR1 and CDR2: SNHLY, FYNNEI. Trimming took 10 bases from V and 5 from J; bases not matched to a gene: 11. The CDR3 runs to 14 residues. CDR3 nucleotides: TGTGCCAACAAGGGACAGGGAGTAGGCGAGACCCAGTACTTC. Translated: CANKGQGVGETQYF.

This clonotype appeared once. This chain joins TRBV27 and TRBJ2-3; 9 nucleotides agree with TRBD1. Unmatched junction bases numbered 3, after V lost 6 bases and J lost 5 bases. The CDR3 covers 13 residues. Germline V gives CDR1 MNHEY, CDR2 SMNVEV (reference sequence). The CDR3 DNA sequence: TGTGCCAGCAGGAGGACAGGGGTAGATACGCAGTATTTT. Translated, it gives CASRRTGVDTQYF.

This clonotype has only a few counts. This chain connects TRBV10-3 to TRBJ1-5; D unclear. The CDR3 extends over 14 amino acids. Germline V gene data show CDR1 as ENHRY and CDR2 as SYGVKD. V lost 6 bases, J lost 4 bases, and 13 bases lay in between. CDR3 protein: CAISEISGNQPQHF. The CDR3 nucleotides are TGTGCCATCAGCGAGATTAGTGGGAATCAGCCCCAGCATTTT.

This chain uses TRBV6-2 or TRBV6-3 with TRBJ2-3; D may match TRBD1 or TRBD2 (5 bases each). V gave up 0 bases and J gave up 7 bases, with 17 bases separating them. Germline CDR1 MNHEY, CDR2 SVGEGT. This CDR3 is built from 16 residues. CDR3 DNA: TGTGCCAGCAGTTACTCGAATCGGGGACCGACCAATACGCAGTATTTT. This encodes CASSYSNRGPTNTQYF.

This clonotype was seen a few times. The V and J genes are TRBV4-1 and TRBJ2-7; weak D call: TRBD2 (6 bases). Germline lookup yields CDR1 MGHRA and CDR2 YSYEKL. The CDR3 is 14 residues long. V shed 0 bases and J shed 6 bases, with 12 bases lying between them. The CDR3 coding sequence is TGCGCCAGCAGCCAAGATCTGAACGGGAGCGAGCAGTACTTC. Protein sequence: CASSQDLNGSEQYF.

There are a few counts of this clonotype. The genes are TRBV5-6 and TRBJ2-5; D is possibly TRBD1 or TRBD2 (6 bases each). Germline loops: CDR1 SGHDT, CDR2 YYEEEE. The CDR3 covers 16 residues. The V end was cut by 1 base, the J end by 0 bases, with 13 bases between. The chain's CDR3 is CASSLFRGADQETQYF. CDR3 DNA sequence: TGTGCCAGCAGCTTGTTTAGGGGGGCCGACCAAGAGACCCAGTACTTC.

The CDR3 bases are TGTGCCAGCTCCGGCTCTGGGGGTTGGGGTTCGACAGATGCTTTCTTT. Residues: CASSGSGGWGSTDAFF. The rearrangement joins TRBV5-5 to TRBJ1-1; tentative D call: TRBD1 (5 bases). With 7 bases removed from V and 11 bases from J, the gap between germline ends came to 30 bases. This CDR3 spans 16 amino acids. Per germline, CDR1 SGHKS and CDR2 YYEKEE (reference sequence).

For the CDR3, the DNA is TGCGCCAGCAGTGATCCGTTGAAAGCAGATACGCAGTATTTT. Its protein is CASSDPLKADTQYF. This sequence joins TRBV10-1 and TRBJ2-3; D uncertain. The CDR3 loop spans 14 amino acids. The V gene's germline CDR1 is WNHNN and CDR2 SYGVQD (reference sequence). Trimming removed 3 bases from V and 4 bases from J, with 11 bases in between.

This sequence joins TRBV7-2 and TRBJ2-5; D is unresolved. This CDR3 spans 16 amino acids. Trimming pared 5 bases from V and 5 bases from J, leaving 21 bases between. The germline V gene encodes CDR1 SGHTA and CDR2 FQGNSA. The CDR3 DNA reads as TGTGCCAGCAGCCCCCGACGGGCGAATCTGGGGGAGACCCAGTACTTC. Translating it yields CASSPRRANLGETQYF.

This chain joins TRBV5-4 and TRBJ2-7, with 9 bases matching TRBD1. The CDR3 runs 15 residues. V was pared by 4 bases and J by 0 bases, with 5 bases of the junction left unmatched. Per germline, CDR1 SGHNT and CDR2 YYREEE (reference sequence). The CDR3 is CASSRDRDNSYEQYF. In nucleotides, the CDR3 is TGTGCCAGCAGCCGGGACAGGGACAACTCCTACGAGCAGTACTTC.

A few counts support this clonotype. The V and J genes are TRBV7-2 and TRBJ2-3; D is possibly TRBD1 (6 bases). Germline loops: CDR1 SGHTA, CDR2 FQGNSA. CDR3 length: 17 amino acids. Trimming shortened V by 6 bases and J by 0 bases, and 19 bases separated the two germline ends. CDR3 sequence (DNA): TGTGCCAGCAGTTTAAATTCCCCGCAGGGGAGCACAGATACGCAGTATTTT. It specifies CASSLNSPQGSTDTQYF.

The CDR3 spells CASSPRGGTGELFF. The CDR3 DNA sequence: TGTGCCAGCAGTCCGCGTGGTGGGACCGGGGAGCTGTTTTTT. The chain links TRBV27 to TRBJ2-2; D gene unclear. With 5 bases removed from V and 5 bases from J, the gap between germline ends came to 12 bases. Germline assignment: CDR1 MNHEY and CDR2 SMNVEV (reference sequence). The CDR3 length is 14 residues.

This chain joins TRBV2 and TRBJ1-5, with D unclear. Germline values: CDR1 SNHLY, CDR2 FYNNEI. V was cut by 4 bases and J by 0 bases, with 10 bases left in between. The CDR3 consists of 15 residues. The CDR3 nucleotides read TGTGCCAGCAGTGTAGGCGACCTTAGCAATCAGCCCCAGCATTTT. This gives the protein CASSVGDLSNQPQHF.

This clonotype was counted only a few times. The chain carries TRBV21-1 and TRBJ2-7; TRBD2, the table's D call, lacks a check against the DNA. TRBV21-1 is labeled a pseudogene. The CDR3 extends over 16 amino acids. The CDR3 nucleotides are TGTGCCAGCAGCAAACACCGGAAGCTGGAGAACTACGAGCAGTACTTC. This gives the protein CASSKHRKLENYEQYF.

This clonotype was seen more than once but under ten times. The genes are TRBV10-3 and TRBJ2-7; a possible D gene is TRBD2 (6 bases). Germline-derived CDR1 and CDR2 are ENHRY and SYGVKD. V lost 0 bases to trimming and J lost 0 bases, with 9 bases between them. This CDR3 has 15 amino acids. DNA of the CDR3: TGTGCCATCAGTGAGTCGGCGGGGAGCTCCTACGAGCAGTACTTC. It encodes CAISESAGSSYEQYF.